The rows below give T cell receptor beta chains drawn from one sample of a study of beta chain features in type 1 diabetes. Measured with immunoSEQ multiplex PCR; TCRdb has only the in-frame clones, and not every one. This sample yields 300,000 to 350,000 clones, of which 14% are seen a single time; around 7% belongs to the top ten. Sequenced: central memory CD4+ T cells from blood. These receptors were obtained from a man aged 25 to 45 in good health. Each CDR3 is given with its conserved first and last residue. A D gene is named only where the DNA matches it firmly. A row's size may be missing; if present it is once, few, many or a size class.

V gene	D gene	J gene	CDR3 length	clone size	CDR3 DNA	CDR3 protein
TRBV11-2	NA	TRBJ1-1	11	NA	TGTGCCAGCAGCTTGAGAGGTGAAGCTTTCTTT	CASSLRGEAFF
TRBV7-2	NA	TRBJ1-1	13	many	TGTGCCAGCAGCTTAACGGGGGGGACTGAAGCTTTCTTT	CASSLTGGTEAFF
TRBV11-1	NA	TRBJ2-5	13	NA	TGTGCCAGCAGCCCAGAGGAGTTTGCGACCCAGTACTTC	CASSPEEFATQYF
TRBV6-6	NA	TRBJ2-7	12	NA	TGTGCAACGGAAGGGGCATCCTACGAGCAGTACTTC	CATEGASYEQYF
TRBV5-1	NA	TRBJ1-4	14	NA	TGCGCCAGCAGCTTGGTTCCCACCCCCGAAAAACTGTTTTTT	CASSLVPTPEKLFF
TRBV6-1	NA	TRBJ1-2	14	NA	TGTGCCAGCAGTGCCGTTGTGGGTTTCTATGGCTACACCTTC	CASSAVVGFYGYTF
TRBV7-2	TRBD2	TRBJ2-5	17	NA	TGTGCCAGCAGCCCCGGGACTAGCGGGAGGGCCGGCGGGACCCAGTACTTC	CASSPGTSGRAGGTQYF
TRBV19	TRBD1	TRBJ1-1	13	few	TGTGCCAGTAGTTCGACAGGGGGCGGTGAAGCTTTCTTT	CASSSTGGGEAFF
TRBV11-2	NA	TRBJ2-3	14	NA	TGTGCCAGCAGTAAGACGCGGTCCACAGATACGCAGTATTTT	CASSKTRSTDTQYF
TRBV9	TRBD2	TRBJ2-3	16	NA	TGTGCCAGCAGCCCTGGGACTAGCATCAGCACAGATACGCAGTATTTT	CASSPGTSISTDTQYF
TRBV11-3	TRBD1	TRBJ2-5	15	NA	TGTGCCAGCAGCCTCATGGGACAGGGATTGGAGACCCAGTACTTC	CASSLMGQGLETQYF
TRBV6-6	TRBD2	TRBJ2-1	16	NA	TGTGCCAGCAGTGTTCTAGCGGGAGATTCGGGAAATGAGCAGTTCTTC	CASSVLAGDSGNEQFF
TRBV7-2	NA	TRBJ1-4	15	NA	TGTGCCAGCAGCTTTGGAGGAGTTCTTAATGAAAAACTGTTTTTT	CASSFGGVLNEKLFF
TRBV7-6	NA	TRBJ1-5	15	NA	TGTGCCAGCACCGAAGGGGCTGGGCGCAATCAGCCCCAGCATTTT	CASTEGAGRNQPQHF
TRBV5-1	NA	TRBJ2-1	15	NA	TGCGCCAGCAGCCCCGGGGGCAGCTCCTACAATGAGCAGTTCTTC	CASSPGGSSYNEQFF
TRBV4-3	NA	TRBJ1-4	14	NA	TGCGCCAGCAGCCTTGGCCAACTTAATGAAAAACTGTTTTTT	CASSLGQLNEKLFF
TRBV5-1	NA	TRBJ1-1	14	many	TGCGCCAGCAGCTCTGGAGGGCCGAACACTGAAGCTTTCTTT	CASSSGGPNTEAFF
TRBV6-5	NA	TRBJ2-3	13	NA	TGTGCCAGCAGTTATAGTTTCACAGATACGCAGTATTTT	CASSYSFTDTQYF
TRBV7-2	NA	TRBJ2-7	18	NA	TGTGCCAGCAGCTTTAGAGGAGTCGTTACGGGGAGCTCCTACGAGCAGTACTTC	CASSFRGVVTGSSYEQYF
TRBV30	NA	TRBJ1-2	11	NA	TGTGCCGGAAGAAATAAAAATGGCTACACCTTC	CAGRNKNGYTF
TRBV4-3	TRBD1	TRBJ2-5	15	few	TGCGCCAGCAGCCACTCCGGGACAGGGAAAGAGACCCAGTACTTC	CASSHSGTGKETQYF
TRBV7-3	NA	TRBJ2-5	14	NA	TGTGCCAGCAGCTTAGCCGGGGGAGTGGAGACCCAGTACTTC	CASSLAGGVETQYF
TRBV11-2	NA	TRBJ1-1	12	few	TGTGCCAGCAGCTTAGCCGGTCTTGGAGCTTTCTTT	CASSLAGLGAFF
TRBV6-1	TRBD1	TRBJ1-2	13	NA	TGTGCCAGCAGTGTTGGACAGGGTTACGGCTACACCTTC	CASSVGQGYGYTF
TRBV16	NA	TRBJ1-1	12	few	TGTGCCAGCAGCCATGGGAAATCTGCCGCTTTCTTT	CASSHGKSAAFF
TRBV19	NA	TRBJ2-1	16	NA	TGTGCCAGTAGTACAAGTGGGATCGGCTCCTACAATGAGCAGTTCTTC	CASSTSGIGSYNEQFF
TRBV7-9	TRBD1	TRBJ2-5	14	few	TGTGCCAGCAGCCTAATGGACAGGCGAGAGACCCAGTACTTC	CASSLMDRRETQYF
TRBV5-4	TRBD2	TRBJ2-1	16	NA	TGTGCCAGCAGCACCGTAGCGGGGAGCTCCTACAATGAGCAGTTCTTC	CASSTVAGSSYNEQFF
TRBV4-2	NA	TRBJ2-1	14	few	TGTGCCAGCAGCCAACCGGCGGTAGGCAATGAGCAGTTCTTC	CASSQPAVGNEQFF
TRBV7-2	NA	TRBJ2-2	13	NA	TGTGCCAGCAGCTTACCCCATACCGGGGAGCTGTTTTTT	CASSLPHTGELFF